The rows below give T cell receptor beta chains drawn from one sample of a study of shared clonotypes between healthy human individuals. Here immunoSEQ multiplex PCR was the method, and the copy in TCRdb shows in-frame clones only, minus some. The sample records under 600,000 clones, almost 80% being singletons. Specimen: PBMCs. These receptors were collected from a woman aged 40 to 50 in good health. Some clones in this sample may be carry-over from other donors' samples. Each CDR3 is given with its conserved first and last residue. The D gene is left open where the match is weak. Expanded clones get a size class; other rows say once, few or many, or leave the size out.

d_call: .; clone_size: once; v_call: TRBV28; j_call: TRBJ2-3; cdr3_nt: TGTGCCAGCAGTCCCGCCGGGCCATACACAGATACGCAGTATTTT; cdr3_aa: CASSPAGPYTDTQYF
d_call: .; clone_size: .; v_call: TRBV9; j_call: TRBJ2-7; cdr3_nt: TGTGCCAGCAGCGTAAGCAGATTGCCGGGCGAGCAGTACTTC; cdr3_aa: CASSVSRLPGEQYF
d_call: .; clone_size: .; v_call: TRBV30; j_call: TRBJ1-1; cdr3_nt: TGTGCCTGGAATAACCCCACAGGGTCGATGAACACTGAAGCTTTCTTT; cdr3_aa: CAWNNPTGSMNTEAFF
d_call: .; clone_size: few; v_call: TRBV2; j_call: TRBJ1-1; cdr3_nt: TGTGCCAGCAGTGAACTGGGTGCTGAAGCTTTCTTT; cdr3_aa: CASSELGAEAFF
d_call: .; clone_size: .; v_call: TRBV6-5; j_call: TRBJ1-2; cdr3_nt: TGTGCCAGCAGTTACTCGGGGTCAGCTAACTATGGCTACACCTTC; cdr3_aa: CASSYSGSANYGYTF
d_call: TRBD1; clone_size: once; v_call: TRBV7-3; j_call: TRBJ1-1; cdr3_nt: TGTGCCAGCAGCCGGGACAGGAACACTGAAGCTTTCTTT; cdr3_aa: CASSRDRNTEAFF
d_call: TRBD1; clone_size: .; v_call: TRBV2; j_call: TRBJ2-3; cdr3_nt: TGTGCCAGCAAGGGACAGGTAAACACAGATACGCAGTATTTT; cdr3_aa: CASKGQVNTDTQYF
d_call: TRBD2; clone_size: .; v_call: TRBV5-1; j_call: TRBJ2-1; cdr3_nt: TGCGCCAGCAGTTCTCTAGCGGGGTCCTACAATGAGCAGTTCTTC; cdr3_aa: CASSSLAGSYNEQFF
d_call: .; clone_size: once; v_call: TRBV19; j_call: TRBJ2-1; cdr3_nt: TGTGCCAGTAGTACGGGACTCCACGAGAATGAGCAGTTCTTC; cdr3_aa: CASSTGLHENEQFF
d_call: TRBD1; clone_size: .; v_call: TRBV2; j_call: TRBJ1-1; cdr3_nt: TGTGCCAGCAGTGAACGGGACAGGTTGAACACTGAAGCTTTCTTT; cdr3_aa: CASSERDRLNTEAFF
d_call: .; clone_size: many; v_call: TRBV19; j_call: TRBJ1-5; cdr3_nt: TGTGCCCGAACGAGGACAGTTGAGAGCAATCAGCCCCAGCATTTT; cdr3_aa: CARTRTVESNQPQHF